This T cell receptor (beta chain) derives from a study of T cell changes during pregnancy in multiple sclerosis. Sequenced by immunoSEQ multiplex PCR; TCRdb stores in-frame clones only, minus some. The sample lists more than 65,000 clones; about 96% were seen once. The TCR originated in a female donor with multiple sclerosis, enrolled in a pregnancy study. The material was peripheral blood, obtained in the second trimester of pregnancy.

The CDR3 loop is CAWSSPRLTSVNEQFF. Here the CDR3 DNA reads TGTGCCTGGAGTTCTCCGCGGCTGACTTCGGTTAATGAGCAGTTCTTC. This chain joins TRBV30 and TRBJ2-1; D gene uncertain. V lost 2 bases, J lost 7 bases, and 21 bases lay in between. The germline gives CDR1 GTSNPN, CDR2 SVGIG (reference sequence). The CDR3 is made up of 16 amino acids.